Below, 23 T cell receptor beta chains from the same sample are listed, as sequenced in a study of T cell changes during pregnancy in multiple sclerosis. TCRdb's copy holds only in-frame clones and misses some; the assay was immunoSEQ multiplex PCR. Of approximately 80,000 clones listed, about 90% are singletons. This sample comprised PBMCs, obtained in the first trimester of pregnancy. These TCRs come from a female donor in good health, serving as a control in a pregnancy study. Some clones in this sample may be carry-over from other donors' samples.

This clone was seen once. J is TRBJ1-2 and V is TRBV5-4, with TRBD1 as a possible D gene (6 bases). Germline-derived CDR1 and CDR2 are SGHNT and YYREEE (reference sequence). The CDR3 runs to 14 residues. V shed 5 bases and J shed 4 bases, with 15 bases lying between them. The CDR3 nucleotides read TGTGCCAGCAGAGACGACAGGTCCGTCTATGGCTACACCTTC. This gives the protein CASRDDRSVYGYTF. Full variable domain (remainder filled in from reference TRBV5-4 and TRBJ1-2): ETGVTQSPTHLIKTRGQQVTLRCSSQSGHNTVSWYQQALGQGPQFIFQYYREEENGRGNFPPRFSGLQFPNYSSELNVNALELDDSALYLCASRDDRSVYGYTFGSGTRLTVV.

V gene TRBV20-1 combines with J gene TRBJ2-3, with 12 bases identical to TRBD2. Looked up from germline, CDR1 is DFQATT and CDR2 is SNEGSKA (reference sequence). The CDR3 spans 11 residues. V lost 7 bases, J lost 8 bases, and 1 base stayed unmatched. The DNA for the CDR3 is TGCAGTGGACTAGCGGGAGTTACGCAGTATTTT. Encoded protein: CSGLAGVTQYF.

This chain uses TRBV28 with TRBJ1-1, with a tentative D call TRBD1 (6 bases). The germline CDR1 and CDR2 sequences are MDHEN and SYDVKM. The CDR3 covers 16 residues. The V gene lost 5 bases and the J gene lost 4 bases, with 20 bases spanning the gap. The chain's CDR3 is CASSPGTVGGPTEAFF. CDR3 sequence (DNA): TGTGCCAGCAGTCCCGGCACCGTCGGGGGGCCCACTGAAGCTTTCTTT. The entire variable domain, with the rest obtained from reference TRBV28 and TRBJ1-1, is as follows: DVKVTQSSRYLVKRTGEKVFLECVQDMDHENMFWYRQDPGLGLRLIYFSYDVKMKEKGDIPEGYSVSREKKERFSLILESASTNQTSMYLCASSPGTVGGPTEAFFGQGTRLTVV.

This clone is a singleton in its sample. This chain uses TRBV19 with TRBJ2-5; 9 positions match TRBD1. Germline V CDR1 and CDR2: LNHDA, SQIVND (reference sequence). Unmatched junction bases numbered 9, after V lost 5 bases and J lost 5 bases. This CDR3 is 15 amino acids long. CDR3 nucleotide sequence: TGTGCCAGTAGTCCCGGGACAGGGCTGGTGGAGACCCAGTACTTC. Amino acid sequence: CASSPGTGLVETQYF.

The chain uses TRBV19 and TRBJ1-2, with 8 bases lining up with TRBD1. J lost 4 bases, V lost 3 bases, and 10 bases had no gene match. There are 16 residues in the CDR3. Germline values: CDR1 LNHDA, CDR2 SQIVND (reference sequence). The CDR3 nucleotides read TGTGCCAGTAGTATCCCCACCGGACAGGGATCCTATGGCTACACCTTC. It translates to CASSIPTGQGSYGYTF.

V is TRBV7-9 and J is TRBJ2-3, with 12 bases lining up with TRBD2. J was trimmed by 4 bases and V by 7 bases; bases with no gene match: 9. The germline V gene encodes CDR1 SEHNR and CDR2 FQNEAQ (reference sequence). The CDR3 contains 16 residues. The CDR3 sequence: CASNDLAGGAADTQYF. The CDR3 DNA is TGTGCCAGCAACGACCTAGCGGGGGGGGCGGCAGATACGCAGTATTTT.

The chain is built from TRBV4-3 and TRBJ2-3; D possibly corresponds to TRBD1 (5 bases). The CDR3 has 15 residues. The V and J ends lost 5 bases and 2 bases respectively, with 14 bases between them. CDR1 is LGHNA and CDR2 is YSLEER in the germline V gene. CDR3 amino acids: CASSTYRTLTDTQYF. The CDR3 nucleotides are TGCGCCAGCAGCACCTACCGGACACTCACAGATACGCAGTATTTT.

CDR3 coding DNA: TGTGCCAGCAGGAAGCCGGGACAGGGATCCGGCGAGCAGTACTTC. It translates to CASRKPGQGSGEQYF. The chain uses TRBV27 and TRBJ2-7; 9 bases match TRBD1. Germline V gene lookup returns CDR1 MNHEY and CDR2 SMNVEV (reference sequence). The CDR3 is 15 amino acids. The V gene end was trimmed by 6 bases and the J gene end by 6 bases; junction bases not matched to a gene: 12.

The rearrangement links TRBV27 to TRBJ2-1, with 8 bases lining up with TRBD2. Germline lookup yields CDR1 MNHEY and CDR2 SMNVEV (reference sequence). Germline trimming cut 0 bases from V and 7 bases from J; bases unmatched to any gene: 8. The CDR3 has 16 amino acids. CDR3 region: CASSLSYRGGWNEQFF. The CDR3 nucleotides read TGTGCCAGCAGTTTATCTTATCGGGGGGGCTGGAATGAGCAGTTCTTC.

This clone was counted a single time. The chain joins TRBV10-1 to TRBJ2-3, with TRBD1 identical over 10 bases. Losses at the gene ends were 1 base for V and 0 bases for J; bases not matched to a gene: 13. Germline V gene lookup returns CDR1 WNHNN and CDR2 SYGVQD (reference sequence). The CDR3 sequence is 20 residues long. CDR3 protein: CASSELGDRGGGRSTDTQYF. CDR3 in DNA: TGCGCCAGCAGTGAGTTGGGGGACAGGGGAGGCGGGAGAAGCACAGATACGCAGTATTTT.

The chain couples TRBV5-6 to TRBJ1-4; 8 nucleotides match TRBD1. The CDR3 totals 15 residues. Per germline, CDR1 SGHDT and CDR2 YYEEEE. Losses at the gene ends were 1 base for V and 7 bases for J; bases not matched to a gene: 6. The CDR3 spells CASSLTGTGREKLFF. The DNA of the CDR3 is TGTGCCAGCAGCTTGACCGGGACAGGACGTGAAAAACTGTTTTTT. Together with reference TRBV5-6 and TRBJ1-4, the CDR3 gives the full variable domain: DAGVTQSPTHLIKTRGQQVTLRCSPKSGHDTVSWYQQALGQGPQFIFQYYEEEERQRGNFPDRFSGHQFPNYSSELNVNALLLGDSALYLCASSLTGTGREKLFFGSGTQLSVL.

The V and J genes are TRBV6-5 and TRBJ2-5; 10 nucleotides match TRBD1. The germline CDR1 and CDR2 sequences are MNHEY and SVGAGI. The V gene end was trimmed by 6 bases and the J gene end by 5 bases; junction bases not matched to a gene: 6. The CDR3 extends over 14 amino acids. CDR3 DNA: TGTGCCAGCAGCCCCGGGACAGGGGTTGAGACCCAGTACTTC. It codes for CASSPGTGVETQYF.

The rearrangement uses TRBV6-1 and TRBJ2-7, with TRBD1 as a possible D gene (6 bases). V was pared by 7 bases and J by 0 bases, with 16 bases between. The CDR3 is made up of 15 amino acids. Germline V gene lookup returns CDR1 MNHNS and CDR2 SASEGT. CDR3 in DNA: TGTGCCAGCACCGAGACAGGTCTGAGCTCCTACGAGCAGTACTTC. It codes for CASTETGLSSYEQYF.

The chain links TRBV4-1 to TRBJ2-3; a possible D gene is TRBD2 (6 bases). V was shortened by 4 bases and J by 0 bases, with 20 bases between the two germline ends. This CDR3 has 18 amino acids. The germline gives CDR1 MGHRA, CDR2 YSYEKL. CDR3 sequence: CASSRETTWGVSTDTQYF. The CDR3 DNA is TGCGCCAGCAGCCGAGAAACCACCTGGGGGGTTAGCACAGATACGCAGTATTTT.

CDR3 coding DNA: TGTGCCAGCAGCGTCGGGACAGGGGCCTACGAGCAGTACTTC. It is translated as CASSVGTGAYEQYF. This chain links TRBV9 with TRBJ2-7, with 10 bases identical to TRBD1. The ends lost 2 bases at V and 2 bases at J; junction bases unmatched: 1. This CDR3 has 14 amino acids. Looked up from germline, CDR1 is SGDLS and CDR2 is YYNGEE.

The chain combines TRBV11-2 with TRBJ2-5, with 9 bases aligning to TRBD2. V trimming: 7 bases; J trimming: 5 bases; junction bases outside the gene matches: 11. Per germline, CDR1 SGHAT and CDR2 FQNNGV. The CDR3 extends over 15 amino acids. CDR3 sequence reads: CASTPREGRWETQYF. CDR3 nucleotide sequence: TGTGCCAGCACTCCGCGGGAGGGGAGGTGGGAGACCCAGTACTTC.

CDR3 DNA: TGTGCCAGCAGCTTAGACGCAGGGGACTACGAGCAGTACTTC. Its protein product is CASSLDAGDYEQYF. V usage is TRBV11-2 and J usage is TRBJ2-7; TRBD1 is a possible D gene (6 bases). The V gene's germline CDR1 is SGHAT and CDR2 FQNNGV. The V end lost 0 bases, the J end lost 3 bases, and 9 bases lay between the germline ends. The CDR3 has 14 residues.

Written as DNA, the CDR3 is TGTGCCAGCAGCGTAGGTAGCTCTAGCTTTCGGTGGGAGACCCAGTACTTC. It translates to CASSVGSSSFRWETQYF. The chain joins TRBV9 to TRBJ2-5; tentative D call: TRBD2 (5 bases). The CDR3 extends over 17 amino acids. Germline loops: CDR1 SGDLS, CDR2 YYNGEE. Trimming stripped 0 bases from V and 5 bases from J, with 20 bases between.

This clone was seen just once. The rearrangement joins TRBV5-1 to TRBJ1-3, with D unresolved. Trimming stripped 0 bases from V and 0 bases from J, with 7 bases between. Germline CDR1 SGHRS, CDR2 YFSETQ. There are 15 residues in the CDR3. CDR3 bases: TGCGCCAGCAGCTTGGAAGGAGACTCTGGAAACACCATATATTTT. It encodes CASSLEGDSGNTIYF.

The V and J genes are TRBV7-2 and TRBJ1-2; 8 positions agree with TRBD1. Trimming took 1 base from V and 4 from J; bases not matched to a gene: 2. The CDR3 loop spans 14 amino acids. Germline values: CDR1 SGHTA, CDR2 FQGNSA. Here the CDR3 reads CASSLVTGGYGYTF. The CDR3 nucleotides read TGTGCCAGCAGCTTAGTTACAGGGGGCTATGGCTACACCTTC. The full variable domain, in which reference TRBV7-2 and TRBJ1-2 provide the parts outside the CDR3, is GAGVSQSPSNKVTEKGKDVELRCDPISGHTALYWYRQSLGQGLEFLIYFQGNSAPDKSGLPSDRFSAERTGGSVSTLTIQRTQQEDSAVYLCASSLVTGGYGYTFGSGTRLTVV.

This chain links TRBV4-1 with TRBJ2-1; 7 nucleotides agree with TRBD2. Germline CDR1 and CDR2: MGHRA and YSYEKL. The CDR3 contains 16 residues. Unmatched junction bases numbered 5, after V lost 1 base and J lost 2 bases. The CDR3 nucleotides are TGCGCCAGCAGCCAAGTATCTAGCGGACCCTACAATGAGCAGTTCTTC. This encodes CASSQVSSGPYNEQFF.

This chain links TRBV15 with TRBJ2-3; TRBD2 matches 9 bases. The CDR3 extends over 17 amino acids. J lost 6 bases, V lost 3 bases, and 13 bases had no gene match. Germline CDR1 is LNHNV and CDR2 is YYDKDF (reference sequence). The CDR3 region has the DNA TGTGCCACCAGCAGGTATATAGCGGGAGTACAGGAGGATACGCAGTATTTT. This sequence encodes CATSRYIAGVQEDTQYF. Variable domain in full (rest from reference TRBV15 and TRBJ2-3): DAMVIQNPRYQVTQFGKPVTLSCSQTLNHNVMYWYQQKSSQAPKLLFHYYDKDFNNEADTPDNFQSRRPNTSFCFLDIRSPGLGDTAMYLCATSRYIAGVQEDTQYFGPGTRLTVL.

The rearrangement joins TRBV7-9 to TRBJ2-7; no definite D call. The germline CDR1 and CDR2 sequences are SEHNR and FQNEAQ (reference sequence). V gave up 0 bases and J gave up 0 bases, with 12 bases separating them. The CDR3 sequence is 16 residues long. CDR3 protein: CASSLALVRSSYEQYF. In nucleotides, the CDR3 is TGTGCCAGCAGCTTAGCGCTTGTTAGGAGCTCCTACGAGCAGTACTTC.